The sequence of this TCR beta chain was determined in a study of breast tumors, draining lymph nodes, adjacent tissues. Samples came from axillary lymph nodes draining the breast cancer. TCRdb passed the multiplex PCR reads through MiXCR, listing each CDR3 protein once. The sample contains about 270,000 distinct CDR3 sequences, 30% to 35% of which appear only once. CDR1 and CDR2 from the germline V gene are LNHNV and YYDKDF (reference sequence). The CDR3 runs to 16 residues. After removal of 0 bases from V and 11 bases from J, the junction contained 14 bases not matched to a gene. The sample consisted of axillary lymph node tissue. This receptor was identified in a female donor with breast cancer. Some clones in this sample may be carry-over from other donors' samples. This sequence joins TRBV15 and TRBJ2-3; 7 bases agree with TRBD1. CDR3 coding DNA: TGTGCCACCAGCAGAGATAGGGGGCTGATCGGCCATGAGCAGTATTTT. Protein product: CATSRDRGLIGHEQYF.